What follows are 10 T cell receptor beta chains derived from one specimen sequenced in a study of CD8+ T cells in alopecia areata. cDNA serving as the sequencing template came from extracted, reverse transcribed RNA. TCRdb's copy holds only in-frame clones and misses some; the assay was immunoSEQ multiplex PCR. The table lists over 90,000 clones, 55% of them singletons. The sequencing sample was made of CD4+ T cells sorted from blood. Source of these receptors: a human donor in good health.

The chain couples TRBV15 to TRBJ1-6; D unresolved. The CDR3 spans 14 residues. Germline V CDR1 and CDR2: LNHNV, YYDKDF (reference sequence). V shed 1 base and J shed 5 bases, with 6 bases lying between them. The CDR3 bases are TGTGCCACCAGCAGAGCGGTGAATAATTCACCCCTCCACTTT. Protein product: CATSRAVNNSPLHF.

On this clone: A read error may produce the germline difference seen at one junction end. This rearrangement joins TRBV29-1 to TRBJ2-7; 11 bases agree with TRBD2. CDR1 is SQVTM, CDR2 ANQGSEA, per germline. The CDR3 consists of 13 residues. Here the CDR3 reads CSVTTSGKYGQYF. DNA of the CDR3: TGCAGCGTAACGACTAGCGGGAAGTACGGGCAGTACTTC.

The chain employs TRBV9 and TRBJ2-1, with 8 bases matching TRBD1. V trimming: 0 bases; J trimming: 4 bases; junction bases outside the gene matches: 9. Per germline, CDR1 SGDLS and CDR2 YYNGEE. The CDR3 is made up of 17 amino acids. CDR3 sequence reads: CASSVVSLTGGYNEQFF. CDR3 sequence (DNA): TGTGCCAGCAGCGTAGTTAGCCTCACAGGGGGGTACAATGAGCAGTTCTTC.

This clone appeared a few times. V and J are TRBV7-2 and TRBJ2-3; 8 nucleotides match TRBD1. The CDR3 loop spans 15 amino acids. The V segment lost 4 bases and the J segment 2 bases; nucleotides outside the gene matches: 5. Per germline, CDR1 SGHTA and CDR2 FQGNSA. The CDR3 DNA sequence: TGTGCCAGCAGCTGGGGACAGGCCTTCACAGATACGCAGTATTTT. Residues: CASSWGQAFTDTQYF.

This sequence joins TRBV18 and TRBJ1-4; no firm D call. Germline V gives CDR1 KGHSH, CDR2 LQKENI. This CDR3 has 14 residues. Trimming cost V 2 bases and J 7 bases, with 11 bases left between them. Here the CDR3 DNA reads TGTGCCAGCTCACCAAGGGCCGCTACTGAAAAACTGTTTTTT. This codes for CASSPRAATEKLFF. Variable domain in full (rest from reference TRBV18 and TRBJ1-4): NAGVMQNPRHLVRRRGQEARLRCSPMKGHSHVYWYRQLPEEGLKFMVYLQKENIIDESGMPKERFSAEFPKEGPSILRIQQVVRGDSAAYFCASSPRAATEKLFFGSGTQLSVL.

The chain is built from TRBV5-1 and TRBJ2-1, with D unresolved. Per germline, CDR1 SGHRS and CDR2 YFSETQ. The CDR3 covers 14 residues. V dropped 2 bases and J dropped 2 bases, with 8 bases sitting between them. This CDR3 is CASSFGETYNEQFF. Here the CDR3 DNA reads TGCGCCAGCAGCTTTGGCGAGACCTACAATGAGCAGTTCTTC.

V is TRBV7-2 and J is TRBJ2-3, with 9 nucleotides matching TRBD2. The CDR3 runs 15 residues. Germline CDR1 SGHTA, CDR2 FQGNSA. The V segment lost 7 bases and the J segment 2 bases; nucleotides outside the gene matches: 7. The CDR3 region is CASTIAGATTDTQYF. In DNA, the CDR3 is TGTGCCAGCACAATAGCGGGGGCCACCACAGATACGCAGTATTTT.

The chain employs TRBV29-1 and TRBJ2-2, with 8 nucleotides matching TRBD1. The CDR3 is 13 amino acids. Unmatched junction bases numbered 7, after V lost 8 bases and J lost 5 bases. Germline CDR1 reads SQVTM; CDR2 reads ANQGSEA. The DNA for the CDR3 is TGCAGCTCTCGACAGGGGAGGACCGGGGAGCTGTTTTTT. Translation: CSSRQGRTGELFF.

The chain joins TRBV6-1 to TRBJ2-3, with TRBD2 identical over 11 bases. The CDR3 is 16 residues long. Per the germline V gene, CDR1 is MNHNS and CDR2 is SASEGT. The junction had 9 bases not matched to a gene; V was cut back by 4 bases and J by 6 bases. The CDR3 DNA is TGTGCCAGCAGTGGTAAACTAGCGGGGGACTTGGATACGCAGTATTTT. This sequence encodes CASSGKLAGDLDTQYF.

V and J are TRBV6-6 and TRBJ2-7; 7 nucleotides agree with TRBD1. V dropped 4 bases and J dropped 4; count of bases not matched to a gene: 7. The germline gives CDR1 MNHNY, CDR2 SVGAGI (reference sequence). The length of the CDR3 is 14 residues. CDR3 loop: CASSSGQTIYEQYF. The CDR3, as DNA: TGTGCCAGCAGTTCGGGACAGACGATTTACGAGCAGTACTTC.